This T cell receptor (beta chain) was retrieved from a study of T cells in Graves' hyperthyroidism and ophthalmopathy (dated by TCRdb to between 2017 and 2020). About the study as a whole: To identify distinguishing TCR V-J signatures, a discovery cohort of 100 or so patients was used, comprising 43 with Graves' ophthalmopathy and under 60 with stable Graves' hyperthyroidism. The paper describes TCR Vbeta CDR3 sequencing of roughly 130 peripheral blood samples, made up of 43 ophthalmopathy patients, 70 to 75 hyperthyroidism patients and 17 progressor patients. After blood sampling, hyperthyroidism patients were treated with methimazole at a starting dose of 30 mg daily, and ophthalmopathy patients were treated with high-dose intravenous methylprednisolone. The 100 discovery patients were divided at random into training and test sets in a 7:3 ratio. Whether ophthalmopathy could be predicted prospectively was tested in an independent validation cohort made up of about 20 hyperthyroidism patients plus 17 patients who later progressed to ophthalmopathy. The study also compared thyroid tissue and blood T-cell repertoires from more than five Graves' hyperthyroidism patients. Study-wide conclusions, independent of this receptor: During validation, the model predicted progression to ophthalmopathy a median of around 6 months ahead of onset, with 70.59% sensitivity and under 85% specificity. In cross-validation, a model built on a 13 V-J signature told ophthalmopathy apart from stable hyperthyroidism with approximately 90% sensitivity and around 84% specificity, and in testing the same model reached 80%/75%. No statistical method was used to set the sample size in advance, and investigators knew the group allocation. Blood samples also contained most of the expanded thyroid clonotypes (frequency above 0.001), which suggests that blood repertoires may reflect thyroid immune responses.

Stable Graves' hyperthyroidism was defined as the absence of progression to ophthalmopathy over 18 months of follow-up. Hyperthyroidism patients were aged 18 to 65 years and newly diagnosed, with disease duration of less than 2 months. Exclusion was applied to patients with uncontrolled infections, other autoimmune diseases, pregnancy or lactation. Diagnoses were based on clinical symptoms, serum thyroxine and TRAb, thyroid ultrasound and orbital computed tomography. Total RNA was extracted with Trizol reagent, and quality was checked on an Agilent 2100 Bioanalyzer. This clonotype was counted many times. Its antigen remains unidentified. One base away there is no much larger clone; base qualities are not given. The CDR3 measures 14 amino acids from cysteine to phenylalanine. Of all the DNA, just the CDR3 is kept, 42 bases in frame from base 1. The V end loses 5 bases and the J end loses 4 bases, and a stretch of 12 bases separates them.

Amplification of TCR beta CDR3 regions was carried out from RNA transcripts. For the first round of RT-PCR on the TCR CDR3, the HTBI primer set was used together with the Qiagen OneStep RT-PCR kit. A second multiplex PCR round built the libraries, followed by size selection and purification. Libraries were sequenced paired-end with 100 bp reads on an Illumina HiSeq2000. Turning to the authors' computational methods: SOAPnuke was used to process the raw data, with reads discarded if the reads contained adapters or uncalled bases, had a mean Phred below 15, or lacked an exact constant-primer or identifier match. High-quality paired reads were merged using COPE v1.2.5, and each unique nucleotide sequence was defined as a clonotype. MiTCR v1.1 was used to align clonotypes to the IMGT TRBV, TRBD and TRBJ reference segments. Analysis was restricted to V-J combinations with a frequency above 0.0001, which covered about 99% of repertoires. The TCS score was defined as F50 (clonal expansion) divided by E x V (chaos), with BLOSUM62-based TCRdist calculated between CDR3 peptides within each V-J. Welch's t-statistics and random forest reduced roughly 540 V-J features to roughly 13, which were used in a naive Bayes classifier (R e1071). The Morisita-Horn index was used to measure how similar the thyroid and blood repertoires were. TCRdb passed the public sequencing reads through fastp at Q25 and MiXCR, retaining productive beta sequences. Each record represents a unique CDR3 protein, reported with the most common genes and DNA among its rows. The authors' filters were not applied to this entry. The sample data list 610,000 or so distinct CDR3 sequences, and about half of these were observed just once. About 8.3% of the sample belongs to the ten largest clones.

This TCR was recovered from a woman in her late teens or twenties with Graves' hyperthyroidism. The sequence links TRBV12-3 or TRBV12-4 to TRBJ1-5, with a tentative D gene TRBD1 over 5 matching bases. Sequencing used peripheral blood or thyroid tissue (not recorded which). The CDR3 protein: CASSTRDRNQPQHF. The DNA sequence follows: TGTGCCAGCAGTACTCGGGACCGTAATCAGCCCCAGCATTTT.